The present T cell receptor (beta chain) was sequenced within a study of cytomegalovirus exposure and HLA in healthy donors. Amplification used 60 Vbeta primers and 13 Jbeta primers. Method: immunoSEQ multiplex PCR; TCRdb's copy keeps in-frame clones and lacks some. The profile shows 150,000 or so clones, roughly 85% of them singletons. With 2 bases clipped from V and 7 bases from J, the junction kept 3 bases outside the gene matches. The V gene's germline CDR1 is MNHEY and CDR2 SVGAGI. The CDR3 extends over 14 amino acids. In regard to this clone: Antigen: not known.

Study outcomes and limitations: Roughly even sequencing depth across donors was the assumption behind the presence/absence analyses. HLA allele associations emerged for 15,000 to 20,000 TCR beta sequences in a later analysis, at 0.05 false discovery rate. Reports credit the classifier with highly specific, highly sensitive diagnosis of cytomegalovirus status. Further analysis, carried out later, found HLA-associated TCR beta chains more clonally expanded than equally common other chains.

The chain employs TRBV6-5 and TRBJ2-1; TRBD2 matches at 9 bases. Sequencing input: PBMCs. This TCR was recovered from a man aged 18 to 35 in good health and CMV-seropositive. CDR3 nucleotide sequence: TGTGCCAGCAGTTACGCGGGAGGGGTAAATGAGCAGTTCTTC. This encodes CASSYAGGVNEQFF.